The 24 T cell receptor beta chains listed next were all sequenced from one sample in a study of molecular identifiers for immune sequencing clone quantification (dated by TCRdb to about 2018). Libraries were made using PCR. TCRdb lists the instrument as Illumina HiSeq 4000. TCRdb reanalyzed the raw reads on its own, using fastp at Q25 for trimming and MiXCR for clone calling, and kept in-frame beta chains. Identical CDR3 proteins give one entry, which carries the most common genes and DNA. The sample table holds approximately 500,000 distinct CDR3 sequences, of which over 20% were seen once. The ten largest clones capture under 0.85% of the sample. Sequenced input: naive CD8+ T cells from blood, with Jurkat cell RNA spiked in. The cell subset or site label of this sample denotes: FACS-sorted CD8+CD4-CCR7+CD45RA+ naive T cells. Source of these receptors: a human donor in good health. Some libraries in this study had Jurkat cell RNA spiked in.

As to this clonotype: One end of the junction fails to match germline, which may point to a read error. The chain links TRBV12-3 or TRBV12-4 to TRBJ2-2; tentative D call: TRBD2 (7 bases). CDR3 length: 10 residues. For the CDR3, the DNA is TGTGCCATCAAGGGAGGGGGGCTGTTTTTT. As protein: CAIKGGGLFF.

This clonotype was detected ten times or more. This CDR3 is CASSPLTSGDPYEQYF. The CDR3 DNA sequence: TGCGCCAGCAGCCCATTGACTAGCGGGGACCCCTACGAGCAGTACTTC. This chain uses TRBV4-1 with TRBJ2-7, with 11 bases aligning to TRBD2. Looked up from germline, CDR1 is MGHRA and CDR2 is YSYEKL. V dropped 4 bases and J dropped 2; count of bases not matched to a gene: 7. CDR3 length: 16 residues.

This clonotype appeared a few times. This chain uses TRBV10-3 with TRBJ2-7; D unresolved. The CDR3 spans 13 residues. The V and J ends lost 3 bases and 2 bases respectively, with 8 bases between them. The germline V gene has CDR1 ENHRY and CDR2 SYGVKD. The CDR3 loop reads CAISEFDTYEQYF. In DNA form, the CDR3 reads TGTGCCATCAGTGAATTTGACACCTACGAGCAGTACTTC.

This clonotype showed up just a few times. The chain joins TRBV19 to TRBJ2-7; D is possibly TRBD1 (6 bases). Trimming took 5 bases from V and 3 from J, leaving 17 bases between them. This CDR3 region has 15 residues. CDR1 is LNHDA and CDR2 is SQIVND in the germline V gene (reference sequence). The CDR3 reads CASSVTDSRGYEQYF. CDR3 bases: TGTGCCAGTAGTGTGACGGACAGCCGAGGCTACGAGCAGTACTTC.

The sample holds many counts of this clonotype. The gene calls are TRBV21-1 and TRBJ1-5. TRBV21-1 is annotated as a pseudogene. The CDR3 consists of 14 residues. In DNA, the CDR3 is TGTGCCAGCAGCAAGCAGCGCAGGTGTCAGCCCCAGCATTTT. Translated, it gives CASSKQRRCQPQHF.

This clonotype was seen ten or more times. The gene calls are TRBV6-6 and TRBJ2-2; the match to TRBD2 covers 9 bases. The CDR3 sequence is 18 residues long. Germline lookup yields CDR1 MNHNY and CDR2 SVGAGI (reference sequence). Germline trimming cut 0 bases from V and 3 bases from J; bases unmatched to any gene: 8. The CDR3 sequence: CASSYSTSGGPHTGELFF. The DNA for the CDR3 is TGTGCCAGCAGTTACTCGACCAGCGGGGGGCCTCACACCGGGGAGCTGTTTTTT.

Turning to this clonotype: Just one base apart from a much larger clone, this may be a read error. The rearrangement uses TRBV4-3 and TRBJ2-7, with a possible D match to TRBD1 (6 bases). The CDR3 contains 15 residues. Germline V gene lookup returns CDR1 LGHNA and CDR2 YSLEER. CDR3 protein: CASSQDRGAEYEQHF. CDR3 coding DNA: TGCGCCAGCAGCCAAGACAGGGGCGCGGAGTACGAGCAGCACTTC.

This chain uses TRBV19 with TRBJ2-7; D unresolved. Germline CDR1 is LNHDA and CDR2 is SQIVND (reference sequence). Trimming shortened V by 3 bases and J by 1 base, and 13 bases separated the two germline ends. This CDR3 spans 15 amino acids. The CDR3 protein is CASSIFPDGSYEQYF. CDR3 in DNA: TGTGCCAGTAGTATTTTCCCCGACGGTTCCTACGAGCAGTACTTC.

This clonotype was seen at least ten times. The chain is built from TRBV5-1 and TRBJ2-3; 10 bases are a match to TRBD1. V was pared by 3 bases and J by 2 bases, with 6 bases of the junction left unmatched. Germline-derived CDR1 and CDR2 are SGHRS and YFSETQ. This CDR3 is 16 amino acids long. CDR3 in DNA: TGCGCCAGCAGCTCCGGGACAGGGGCCAACACAGATACGCAGTATTTT. Its translation: CASSSGTGANTDTQYF.

The rearrangement uses TRBV4-1 and TRBJ2-7; 10 bases agree with TRBD2. In germline, CDR1 is MGHRA, CDR2 YSYEKL. V lost 0 bases and J lost 2; bases outside the gene matches: 7. The CDR3 has 17 amino acids. The CDR3 bases are TGCGCCAGCAGCCAAGACACCGGGACTAGCGTCGCCTACGAGCAGTACTTC. This codes for CASSQDTGTSVAYEQYF.

This clonotype has only a few counts. A junction boundary mismatches the germline segment, possibly from a read error. The chain is built from TRBV6-5 and TRBJ2-7; unclear D gene. Germline assignment: CDR1 MNHEY and CDR2 SVGAGI. This CDR3 is 13 amino acids long. The CDR3 DNA follows: TGTGCCACCAGTTACCAGTTATTGGGGGAGCAGTACTTC. Translation gives CATSYQLLGEQYF.

This clonotype was seen repeatedly, ten times or more. The J gene is TRBJ2-7, the V gene TRBV5-6; D remains unclear. This CDR3 has 16 residues. Germline V CDR1 and CDR2: SGHDT, YYEEEE. Trimming removed 4 bases at V and 7 bases at J, with 24 bases between. The DNA of the CDR3 is TGTGCCAGCAGCCTCGCCGTCCGGATCAACAGAAGAGAGCAGTACTTC. This translates into CASSLAVRINRREQYF.

In its sample, this clonotype was seen a few times. The chain employs TRBV7-9 and TRBJ2-7; D uncertain. Germline assignment: CDR1 SEHNR and CDR2 FQNEAQ (reference sequence). CDR3 size: 15 residues. V was cut by 10 bases and J by 0 bases, with 19 bases left in between. The CDR3, as DNA: TGTGCCACCCACCCCCCCCTGGCAGTCTCCTACGAGCAGTACTTC. Translating it yields CATHPPLAVSYEQYF.

This clonotype was counted many times. The chain joins TRBV5-6 to TRBJ2-7, with unresolved D. Looked up from germline, CDR1 is SGHDT and CDR2 is YYEEEE. The CDR3 covers 14 residues. V was shortened by 4 bases and J by 7 bases, with 18 bases between the two germline ends. Here the CDR3 DNA reads TGTGCCAGCAGCCCCCTACTTCGTGCACGGGAGCAGTACTTC. This gives the protein CASSPLLRAREQYF.

This clonotype was counted many times. V gene TRBV20-1 combines with J gene TRBJ1-1; the D gene is possibly TRBD1 (6 bases). Trimming left V 1 base short and J 4 bases short, with 22 bases between. In germline, CDR1 is DFQATT, CDR2 SNEGSKA (reference sequence). The CDR3 length is 17 residues. CDR3 protein: CSARGGAGGGAGTEAFF. The CDR3 DNA reads TGCAGTGCTAGAGGGGGGGCCGGAGGAGGGGCTGGCACTGAAGCTTTCTTT.

The V call is TRBV27, the J call TRBJ2-1; 7 bases line up with TRBD2. V lost 6 bases, J lost 3 bases, and 5 bases stayed unmatched. The CDR3 sequence is 14 residues long. CDR1 MNHEY and CDR2 SMNVEV come from the germline V gene (reference sequence). CDR3 nucleotide sequence: TGTGCCAGCAGGCTTGGCGGGGGCTACAATGAGCAGTTCTTC. The encoded protein is CASRLGGGYNEQFF.

The chain employs TRBV6-2 or TRBV6-3 and TRBJ2-2, with a tentative D call TRBD2 (6 bases). The CDR3 spans 19 residues. Trimming left V 2 bases short and J 1 base short, with 20 bases between. Germline V gene sequence: CDR1 MNHEY, CDR2 SVGEGT. CDR3 sequence reads: CASSYERLVVIKNTGELFF. Here the CDR3 DNA reads TGTGCCAGCAGTTACGAGAGACTAGTTGTAATAAAGAACACCGGGGAGCTGTTTTTT.

This clonotype was observed many times. The rearrangement uses TRBV6-5 and TRBJ2-1, with D possibly being TRBD2 (5 bases). Trimming took off 6 bases at V and 3 bases at J, with 15 bases between the two ends. CDR1 MNHEY and CDR2 SVGAGI come from the germline V gene. The CDR3 consists of 15 residues. The chain's CDR3 is CASSISSSNYNEQFF. The CDR3 nucleotides are TGTGCCAGCAGCATCTCCTCTAGCAACTACAATGAGCAGTTCTTC.

The V call is TRBV7-8, the J call TRBJ2-7, with D perhaps given as TRBD1 or TRBD2 (5 bases each). Germline V gene data show CDR1 as SGHVS and CDR2 as FQNEAQ. The CDR3 has 14 amino acids. The V end was cut by 5 bases, the J end by 0 bases, with 11 bases between. CDR3 region: CASSPERGSYEQYF. The CDR3 region has the DNA TGTGCCAGCAGCCCAGAGAGGGGCTCCTACGAGCAGTACTTC.

This clonotype was picked up many times. This rearrangement joins TRBV6-5 to TRBJ1-5, with D maybe TRBD1 (6 bases). The CDR3 covers 15 residues. V was shortened by 6 bases and J by 6 bases, with 18 bases between the two germline ends. CDR1 is MNHEY and CDR2 is SVGAGI in the germline V gene. CDR3 DNA sequence: TGTGCCAGCAGCCTGGGGGGGGGGGCAGGTCAGCCCCAGCATTTT. Translation: CASSLGGGAGQPQHF.

This clonotype appeared many times. The chain links TRBV7-9 to TRBJ2-5, with D unclear. Trimming pared 1 base from V and 0 bases from J, leaving 12 bases between. Germline CDR1 and CDR2: SEHNR and FQNEAQ (reference sequence). The CDR3 has 16 amino acids. The DNA for the CDR3 is TGTGCCAGCAGCTTAGGGGTAGGAATGTACCAAGAGACCCAGTACTTC. This codes for CASSLGVGMYQETQYF.

Ten or more counts support this clonotype. The chain has TRBV9 and TRBJ1-5; the match to TRBD1 covers 7 bases. Germline trimming cut 5 bases from V and 0 bases from J; bases unmatched to any gene: 5. CDR1 and CDR2 (germline): SGDLS, YYNGEE. This CDR3 has 15 amino acids. The CDR3: CASSEQGYSNQPQHF. Here the CDR3 DNA reads TGTGCCAGCAGTGAACAGGGGTATAGCAATCAGCCCCAGCATTTT. Drawing the rest from reference TRBV9 and TRBJ1-5, the complete variable domain is DSGVTQTPKHLITATGQRVTLRCSPRSGDLSVYWYQQSLDQGLQFLIQYYNGEERAKGNILERFSAQQFPDLHSELNLSSLELGDSALYFCASSEQGYSNQPQHFGDGTRLSIL.

This clonotype showed up many times. V is TRBV3-1 and J is TRBJ1-1, with a weak D call TRBD1 (6 bases). V shed 0 bases and J shed 4 bases, with 21 bases lying between them. CDR1 is LGHDT, CDR2 YNNKEL, per germline (reference sequence). This CDR3 contains 18 residues. The CDR3 sequence: CASSQDFVASWGATEAFF. The DNA for the CDR3 is TGTGCCAGCAGCCAAGACTTCGTTGCTTCATGGGGGGCCACTGAAGCTTTCTTT.

The table lists this clonotype with many counts. The V and J genes are TRBV10-3 and TRBJ2-3; D is uncertain. CDR3 length: 15 residues. V was trimmed by 2 bases and J by 4 bases, leaving 13 bases between them. Germline CDR1 reads ENHRY; CDR2 reads SYGVKD. CDR3 sequence (DNA): TGTGCCATCAGTGAGGGGGAAGTAGCCGCAGATACGCAGTATTTT. Translation: CAISEGEVAADTQYF.